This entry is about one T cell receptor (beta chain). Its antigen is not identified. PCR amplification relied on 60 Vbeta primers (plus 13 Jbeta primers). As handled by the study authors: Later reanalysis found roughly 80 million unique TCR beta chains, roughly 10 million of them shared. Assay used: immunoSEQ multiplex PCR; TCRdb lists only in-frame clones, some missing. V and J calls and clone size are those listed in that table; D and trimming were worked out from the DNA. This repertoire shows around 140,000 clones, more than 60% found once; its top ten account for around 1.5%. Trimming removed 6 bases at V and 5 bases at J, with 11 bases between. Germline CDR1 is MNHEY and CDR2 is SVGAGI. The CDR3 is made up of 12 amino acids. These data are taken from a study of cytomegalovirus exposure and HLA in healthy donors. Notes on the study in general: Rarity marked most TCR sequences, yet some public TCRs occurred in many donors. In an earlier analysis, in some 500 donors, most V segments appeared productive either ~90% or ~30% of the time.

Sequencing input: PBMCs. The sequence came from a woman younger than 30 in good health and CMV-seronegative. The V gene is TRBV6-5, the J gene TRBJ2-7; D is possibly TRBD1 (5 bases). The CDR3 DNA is TGTGCCAGCAGAAAACAGGCGGACGAGCAGTACTTC. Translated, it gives CASRKQADEQYF.